This TCR beta chain was identified during a study of T cell repertoires in cytomegalovirus infection (dated by TCRdb to between 2018 and 2020). Study-level background: Alongside well-studied HLA-B-restricted epitopes, the peptide stimulations were aimed at recently identified HLA-C-restricted CMV epitopes, whose presentation resists viral immunomodulation. The HLA type of each donor mattered for the analysis, because public TCR beta signatures pointed to carriage of CMV infection along with the matching HLA type. On the study overall, not on this receptor specifically: In both this cohort and an independent roughly 350-donor cohort, the cumulative frequency of public TCR beta family members distinguished carriers of CMV infection plus the relevant HLA type. In the ex vivo response, HLA-C-restricted CMV-specific TCR beta clonotypes were dominant, and in two of eight donors the single most frequent clonotype came from this HLA-C-restricted group.

For this chain, trimming is 3 bases at the V end and 0 bases at the J end, and the number of junction bases without a gene match is 5. The CDR3 covers 16 residues, taking in both the cysteine and the phenylalanine. Only the CDR3 part of the read is kept: 48 bases, read in frame from the first base. Based on the germline V gene, the CDR1 and CDR2 sequences are SQVTM and ANQGSEA. This sample was sequenced with an Illumina HiSeq 1500. The public sequencing data were trimmed at Q25 with fastp and processed into clonotypes with MiXCR by TCRdb, which kept only in-frame beta chains. A single entry per CDR3 protein holds the most common genes and DNA from its merged rows. The sample table holds about a million distinct CDR3 sequences, of which around a third were seen once. Around 15% of the sample goes to the ten largest clones. What this sample's treatment or condition label stands for: in vitro stimulation with specific CMV peptide epitopes to enrich CMV-specific T cells.

Of note for this clonotype: Its antigen has not been determined. One base away there is no much larger clone; base qualities are not given.

The TCR sequence derives from a human donor in good health (CMV status not recorded). Some clones in this sample may be carry-over from other donors' samples. The material was cultured CD8+ T cells from PBMCs, obtained from culture after CMV antigen stimulation. The chain joins TRBV29-1 to TRBJ2-1; the junction holds 10 bases that match TRBD2. The CDR3: CSVDDWTSGSYNEQFF. Here is the DNA: TGCAGCGTTGACGATTGGACTAGCGGCTCCTACAATGAGCAGTTCTTC.